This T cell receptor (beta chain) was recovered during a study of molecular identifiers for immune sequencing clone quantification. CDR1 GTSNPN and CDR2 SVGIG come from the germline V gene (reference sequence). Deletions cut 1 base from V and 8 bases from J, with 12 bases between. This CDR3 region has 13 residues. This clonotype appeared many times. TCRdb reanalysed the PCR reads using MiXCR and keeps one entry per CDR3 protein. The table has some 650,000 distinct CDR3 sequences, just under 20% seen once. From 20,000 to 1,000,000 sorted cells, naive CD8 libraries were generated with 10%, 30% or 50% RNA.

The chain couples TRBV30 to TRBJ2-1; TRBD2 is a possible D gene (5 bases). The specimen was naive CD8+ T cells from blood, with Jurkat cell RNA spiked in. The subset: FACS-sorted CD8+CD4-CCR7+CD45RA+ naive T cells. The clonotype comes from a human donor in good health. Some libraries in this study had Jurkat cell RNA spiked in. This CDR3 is CAWSGAARDEQFF. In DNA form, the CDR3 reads TGTGCCTGGAGTGGCGCCGCGAGGGATGAGCAGTTCTTC.